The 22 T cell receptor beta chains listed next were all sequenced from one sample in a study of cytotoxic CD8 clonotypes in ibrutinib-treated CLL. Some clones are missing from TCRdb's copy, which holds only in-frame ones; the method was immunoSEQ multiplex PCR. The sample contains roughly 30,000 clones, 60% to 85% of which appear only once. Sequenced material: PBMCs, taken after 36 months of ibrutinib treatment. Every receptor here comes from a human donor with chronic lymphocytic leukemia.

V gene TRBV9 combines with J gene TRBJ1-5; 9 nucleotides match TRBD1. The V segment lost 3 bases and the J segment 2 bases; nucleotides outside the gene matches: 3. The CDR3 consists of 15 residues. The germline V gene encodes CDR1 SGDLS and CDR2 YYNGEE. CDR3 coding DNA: TGTGCCAGCAGCGCCTGGGACAGGGGCAATCAGCCCCAGCATTTT. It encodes CASSAWDRGNQPQHF.

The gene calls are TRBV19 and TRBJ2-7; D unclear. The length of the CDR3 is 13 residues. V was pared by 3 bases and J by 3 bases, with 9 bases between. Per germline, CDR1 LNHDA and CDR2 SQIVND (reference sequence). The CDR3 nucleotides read TGTGCCAGTAGTATGGCCAACCACTACGAGCAGTACTTC. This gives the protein CASSMANHYEQYF. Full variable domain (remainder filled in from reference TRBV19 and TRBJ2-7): DGGITQSPKYLFRKEGQNVTLSCEQNLNHDAMYWYRQDPGQGLRLIYYSQIVNDFQKGDIAEGYSVSREKKESFPLTVTSAQKNPTAFYLCASSMANHYEQYFGPGTRLTVT.

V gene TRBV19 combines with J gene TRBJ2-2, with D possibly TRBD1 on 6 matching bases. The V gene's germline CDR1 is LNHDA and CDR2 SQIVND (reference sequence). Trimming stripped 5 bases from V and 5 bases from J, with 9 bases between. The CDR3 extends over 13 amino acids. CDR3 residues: CASSSQGTGELFF. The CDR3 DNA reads TGTGCCAGTAGTTCTCAGGGGACCGGGGAGCTGTTTTTT.

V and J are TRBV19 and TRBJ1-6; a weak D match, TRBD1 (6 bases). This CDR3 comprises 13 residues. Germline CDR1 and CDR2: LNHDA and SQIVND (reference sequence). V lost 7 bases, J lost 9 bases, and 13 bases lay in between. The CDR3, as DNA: TGTGCCAGTAAGCAGGGGAGCGGTTCACCCCTCCACTTT. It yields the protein CASKQGSGSPLHF. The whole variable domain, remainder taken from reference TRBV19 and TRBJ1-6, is DGGITQSPKYLFRKEGQNVTLSCEQNLNHDAMYWYRQDPGQGLRLIYYSQIVNDFQKGDIAEGYSVSREKKESFPLTVTSAQKNPTAFYLCASKQGSGSPLHFGNGTRLTVT.

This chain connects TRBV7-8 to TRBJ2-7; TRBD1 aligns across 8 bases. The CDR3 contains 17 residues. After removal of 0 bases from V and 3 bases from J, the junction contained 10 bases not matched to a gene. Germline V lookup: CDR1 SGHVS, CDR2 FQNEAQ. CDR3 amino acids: CASSLAAGGAGNYEQYF. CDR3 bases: TGTGCCAGCAGCTTAGCGGCAGGGGGCGCGGGGAACTACGAGCAGTACTTC.

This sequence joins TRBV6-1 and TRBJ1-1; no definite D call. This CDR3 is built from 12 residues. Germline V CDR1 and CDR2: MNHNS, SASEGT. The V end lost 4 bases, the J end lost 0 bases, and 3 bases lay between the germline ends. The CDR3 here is CASSGVNTEAFF. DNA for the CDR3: TGTGCCAGCAGTGGGGTGAACACTGAAGCTTTCTTT.

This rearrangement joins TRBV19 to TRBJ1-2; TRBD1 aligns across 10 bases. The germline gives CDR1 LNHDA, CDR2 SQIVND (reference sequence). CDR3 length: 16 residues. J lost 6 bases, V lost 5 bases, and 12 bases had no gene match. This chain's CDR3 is CASSLLTPTGGDGYTF. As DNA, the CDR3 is TGTGCCAGTAGTCTCCTGACCCCGACAGGGGGCGATGGCTACACCTTC.

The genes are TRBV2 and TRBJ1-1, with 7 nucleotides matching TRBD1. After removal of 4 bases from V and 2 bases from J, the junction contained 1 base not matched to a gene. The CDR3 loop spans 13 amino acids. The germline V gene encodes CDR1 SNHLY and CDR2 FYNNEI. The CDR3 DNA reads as TGTGCCAGCAGTGGACAGGGAAACACTGAAGCTTTCTTT. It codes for CASSGQGNTEAFF. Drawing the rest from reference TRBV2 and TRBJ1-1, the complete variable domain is EPEVTQTPSHQVTQMGQEVILRCVPISNHLYFYWYRQILGQKVEFLVSFYNNEISEKSEIFDDQFSVERPDGSNFTLKIRSTKLEDSAMYFCASSGQGNTEAFFGQGTRLTVV.

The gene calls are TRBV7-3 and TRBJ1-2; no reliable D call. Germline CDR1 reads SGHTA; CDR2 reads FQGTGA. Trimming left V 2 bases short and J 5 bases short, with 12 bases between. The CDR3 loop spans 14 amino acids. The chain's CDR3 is CASSLSAGTYGYTF. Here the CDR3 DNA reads TGTGCCAGCAGCTTATCGGCAGGCACTTATGGCTACACCTTC.

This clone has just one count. Here the CDR3 DNA reads TGTGCCAGCTCCCAAACAGTCATCCAAGAGACCCAGTACTTC. Its translation: CASSQTVIQETQYF. The rearrangement uses TRBV6-5 and TRBJ2-5; D uncertain. The CDR3 has 14 residues. Per germline, CDR1 MNHEY and CDR2 SVGAGI. V lost 8 bases to trimming and J lost 1 base, with 14 bases between them.

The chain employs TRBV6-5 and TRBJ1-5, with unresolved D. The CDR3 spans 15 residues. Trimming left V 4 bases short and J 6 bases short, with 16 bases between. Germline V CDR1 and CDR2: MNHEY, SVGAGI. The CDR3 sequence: CASSLHDPVSQPQHF. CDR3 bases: TGTGCCAGCAGTTTACACGACCCCGTTTCTCAGCCCCAGCATTTT.

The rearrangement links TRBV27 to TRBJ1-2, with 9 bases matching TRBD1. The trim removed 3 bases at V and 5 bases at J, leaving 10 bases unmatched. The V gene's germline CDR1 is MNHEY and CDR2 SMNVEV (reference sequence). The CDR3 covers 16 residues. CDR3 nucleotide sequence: TGTGCCAGCAGTTTCTCCCGGGACAGGGAGAGATATGGCTACACCTTC. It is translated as CASSFSRDRERYGYTF.

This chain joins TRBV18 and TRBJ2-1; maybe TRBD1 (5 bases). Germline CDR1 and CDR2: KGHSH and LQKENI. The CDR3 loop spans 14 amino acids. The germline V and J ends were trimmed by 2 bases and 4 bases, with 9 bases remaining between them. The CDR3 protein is CASSPMTDYNEQFF. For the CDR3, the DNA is TGTGCCAGCTCACCAATGACAGATTACAATGAGCAGTTCTTC. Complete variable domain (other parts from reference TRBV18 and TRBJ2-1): NAGVMQNPRHLVRRRGQEARLRCSPMKGHSHVYWYRQLPEEGLKFMVYLQKENIIDESGMPKERFSAEFPKEGPSILRIQQVVRGDSAAYFCASSPMTDYNEQFFGPGTRLTVL.

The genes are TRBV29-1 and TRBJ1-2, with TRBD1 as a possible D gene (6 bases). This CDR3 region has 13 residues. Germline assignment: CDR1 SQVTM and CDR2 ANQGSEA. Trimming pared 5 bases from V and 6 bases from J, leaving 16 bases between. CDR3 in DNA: TGCAGCGTTCGACAGGCTACGGGGAATGGCTACACCTTC. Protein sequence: CSVRQATGNGYTF.

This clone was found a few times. The chain's CDR3 is CASSLQGGVNTEAFF. The CDR3 DNA sequence: TGTGCCAGCAGCTTACAGGGAGGGGTGAACACTGAAGCTTTCTTT. The rearrangement joins TRBV7-9 to TRBJ1-1, with D perhaps TRBD1 (5 bases). Germline lookup yields CDR1 SEHNR and CDR2 FQNEAQ (reference sequence). Trimming took off 2 bases at V and 0 bases at J, with 10 bases between the two ends. CDR3 length equals 15 residues.

In nucleotides, the CDR3 is TGTGCCACCAGCAGGGGACAGGGAGGCTCCTATAATTCACCCCTCCACTTT. Its translation: CATSRGQGGSYNSPLHF. This rearrangement joins TRBV15 to TRBJ1-6; TRBD1 agrees at 9 bases. CDR1 LNHNV and CDR2 YYDKDF come from the germline V gene (reference sequence). The length of the CDR3 is 17 residues. Unmatched junction bases numbered 3, after V lost 3 bases and J lost 0 bases.

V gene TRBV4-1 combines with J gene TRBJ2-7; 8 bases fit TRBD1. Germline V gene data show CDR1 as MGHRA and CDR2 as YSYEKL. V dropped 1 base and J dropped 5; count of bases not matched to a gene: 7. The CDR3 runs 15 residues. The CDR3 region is CASSQVQDRVHEQYF. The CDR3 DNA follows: TGCGCCAGCAGCCAAGTACAGGACAGGGTCCACGAGCAGTACTTC.

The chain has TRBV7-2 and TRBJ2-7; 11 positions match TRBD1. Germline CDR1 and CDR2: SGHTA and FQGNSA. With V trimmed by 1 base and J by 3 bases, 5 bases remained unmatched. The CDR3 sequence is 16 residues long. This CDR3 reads CASSLGGTGGFYEQYF. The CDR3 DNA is TGTGCCAGCAGCTTAGGTGGGACAGGGGGTTTCTACGAGCAGTACTTC. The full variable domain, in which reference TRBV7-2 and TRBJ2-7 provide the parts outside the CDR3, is GAGVSQSPSNKVTEKGKDVELRCDPISGHTALYWYRQSLGQGLEFLIYFQGNSAPDKSGLPSDRFSAERTGGSVSTLTIQRTQQEDSAVYLCASSLGGTGGFYEQYFGPGTRLTVT.

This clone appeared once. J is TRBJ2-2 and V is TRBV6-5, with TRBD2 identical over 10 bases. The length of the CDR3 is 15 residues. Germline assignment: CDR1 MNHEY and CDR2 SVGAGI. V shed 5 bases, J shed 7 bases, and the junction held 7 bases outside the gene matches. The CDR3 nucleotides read TGTGCCAGCAGTCCCGGGACTAGCGATCACGGGGAGCTGTTTTTT. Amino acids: CASSPGTSDHGELFF.

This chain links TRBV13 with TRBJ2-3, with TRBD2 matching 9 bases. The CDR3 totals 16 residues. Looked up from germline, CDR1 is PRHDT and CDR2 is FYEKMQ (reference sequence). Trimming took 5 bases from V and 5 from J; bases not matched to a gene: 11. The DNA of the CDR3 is TGTGCCAGCAGCCACCGACCGGGACTAGCCCTAGATACGCAGTATTTT. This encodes CASSHRPGLALDTQYF.

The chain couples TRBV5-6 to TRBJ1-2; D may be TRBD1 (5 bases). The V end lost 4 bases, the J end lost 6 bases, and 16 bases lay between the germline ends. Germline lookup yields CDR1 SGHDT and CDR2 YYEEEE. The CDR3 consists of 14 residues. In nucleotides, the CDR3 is TGTGCCAGCAGCCCGGGGCCCGCCCCGGATGGCTACACCTTC. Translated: CASSPGPAPDGYTF.

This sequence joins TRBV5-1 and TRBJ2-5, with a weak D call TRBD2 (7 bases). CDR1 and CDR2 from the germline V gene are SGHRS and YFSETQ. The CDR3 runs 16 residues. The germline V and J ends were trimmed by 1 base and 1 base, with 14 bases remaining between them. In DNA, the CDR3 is TGCGCCAGCAGCTTGATGCGGGGGCAACCCCAAGAGACCCAGTACTTC. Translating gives CASSLMRGQPQETQYF.